Here is one T cell receptor (beta chain) with its context. Assay: immunoSEQ multiplex PCR; the TCRdb copy retains only in-frame clones and omits some. The repertoire includes approximately 90,000 clones, about nine tenths of them detected once, and 0.47% sits in the top ten. This sample was taken from a study of blood T cell repertoires in COVID-19. There are 15 residues in the CDR3. This chain uses TRBV1 with TRBJ2-3; the table calls TRBD1, which could not be checked here. TRBV1 is classified as a pseudogene. The sequenced material came from peripheral blood. The source is a man aged 55 to 70 with acute or convalescent COVID-19. The CDR3 nucleotides read TGCACCAGCCTCCTTCGTAGTGGGGCCACAGATACGCAGTATTTT. It is translated as CTSLLRSGATDTQYF.